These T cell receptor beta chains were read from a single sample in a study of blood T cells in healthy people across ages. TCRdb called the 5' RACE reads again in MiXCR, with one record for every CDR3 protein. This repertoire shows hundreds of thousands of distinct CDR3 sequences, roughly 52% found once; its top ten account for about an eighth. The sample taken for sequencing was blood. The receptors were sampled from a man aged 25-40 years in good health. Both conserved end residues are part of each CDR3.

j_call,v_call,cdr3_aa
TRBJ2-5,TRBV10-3,CAISPGLEETQYF
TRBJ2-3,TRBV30,CAWSVLTTQYF
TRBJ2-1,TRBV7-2,CASSLATSESYNEQFF
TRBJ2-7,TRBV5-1,CASSPGTGEDEQYF
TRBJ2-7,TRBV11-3,CASSDRDRYEQYF
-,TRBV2,CASSIDRGSEQYF
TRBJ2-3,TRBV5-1,CASSLRYSDTQYF
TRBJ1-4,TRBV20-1,CSASPGTRNEKLFF
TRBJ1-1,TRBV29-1,CSVESREDTEAFF
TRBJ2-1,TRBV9,CASSPRTSGGIDEQFF
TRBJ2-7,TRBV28,CASSFWPREGEGNEQYF
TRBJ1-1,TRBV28,CASSSNTRGSEAFF
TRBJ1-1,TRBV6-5,CACRFRDREAFF
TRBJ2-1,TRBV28,CASSFSGRHEQFF
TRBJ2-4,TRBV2,CASSDLKGEVNIQYF
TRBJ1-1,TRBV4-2,CASSQDQLKAEAFF
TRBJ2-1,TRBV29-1,CSVPIFGLNEQFF
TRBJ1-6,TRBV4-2,CASSQARGGGKNNSPLHF
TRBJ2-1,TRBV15,CATSRNFLADGSYNEQFF
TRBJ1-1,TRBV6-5,CASSSRQGAKVGDTEAFF
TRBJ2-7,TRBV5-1,CASSLVWGSYEQYF
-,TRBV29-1,CSVEELSGGEQYF
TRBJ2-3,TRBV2,CASMRTVPGTQYF
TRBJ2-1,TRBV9,CASSGLAGATLDEQFF
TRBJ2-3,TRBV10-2,CASRSGGSADTQYF
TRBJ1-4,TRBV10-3,CAISEGQGSYGEKLFF
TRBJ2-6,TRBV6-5,CASSSGTGLTSGANVLTF
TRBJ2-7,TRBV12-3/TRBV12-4,CASSAGTDYYERYF
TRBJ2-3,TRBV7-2,CASSLRQASTDTQYF
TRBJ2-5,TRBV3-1,CASSQGQGKRKTQYF
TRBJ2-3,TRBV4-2,CASSQDRGGSTETQYF
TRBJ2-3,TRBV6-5,CASSYSGLVGDTQYF
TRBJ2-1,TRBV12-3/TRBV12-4,CASSPGSVGVYEQFF
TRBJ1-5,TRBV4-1,CASSQGRTGNQPQHF
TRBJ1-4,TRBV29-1,CSVQGYEKLFF
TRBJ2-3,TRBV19,CASSMSLDTQYF
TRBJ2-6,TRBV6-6,CASSPTGVMGANVLTF
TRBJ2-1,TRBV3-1,CASSHQRGYNEQFF
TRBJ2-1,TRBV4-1,CASSPYVQHNEQFF
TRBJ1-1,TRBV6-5,CASSYGAWGPNTEAFF
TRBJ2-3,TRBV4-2,CASSHDFRQLSSTDTQYF
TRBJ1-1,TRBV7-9,CASSSKTGEAFF
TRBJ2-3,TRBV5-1,CASSQGFKSSTDTQYF
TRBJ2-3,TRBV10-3,CAIKTSGGSTDTQYF
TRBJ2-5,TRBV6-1,CASSELGETQYF
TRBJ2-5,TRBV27,CASSPGDRQETQYF
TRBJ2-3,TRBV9,CASSVQTDTQYF
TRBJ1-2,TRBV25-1,CASSGSDNYGYTF
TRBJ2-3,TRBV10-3,CAISEMAGAPSDTQYF
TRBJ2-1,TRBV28,CASSPPRRAGEQFF
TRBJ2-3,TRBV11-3,CASSFGTGVTSDTQYF
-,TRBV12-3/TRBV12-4,CASSATTAYEQYF
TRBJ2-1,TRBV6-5,CASSYGSPWTVSYNEQFF
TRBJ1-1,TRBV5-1,CASSLSQGVAISKAFF